This T cell receptor (beta chain) came from a study of T cell changes during pregnancy in multiple sclerosis. Assay: immunoSEQ multiplex PCR; the TCRdb copy retains only in-frame clones and omits some. In the table there are fewer than 75,000 clones, 91% of which are singletons. The material was peripheral blood, obtained after pregnancy. The receptor was isolated from a female donor in good health, enrolled as a control in a pregnancy study.

CDR3 in amino acids: CASSLLGTSGSRHTGELFF. CDR3 bases: TGTGCCAGCAGCTTACTGGGGACTAGCGGGAGCAGGCACACCGGGGAGCTGTTTTTT. V gene TRBV7-2 combines with J gene TRBJ2-2, with TRBD2 matching 14 bases. Germline V gene data show CDR1 as SGHTA and CDR2 as FQGNSA. V shed 2 bases and J 3 bases; nucleotides not matched to a gene: 8. This CDR3 has 19 amino acids.